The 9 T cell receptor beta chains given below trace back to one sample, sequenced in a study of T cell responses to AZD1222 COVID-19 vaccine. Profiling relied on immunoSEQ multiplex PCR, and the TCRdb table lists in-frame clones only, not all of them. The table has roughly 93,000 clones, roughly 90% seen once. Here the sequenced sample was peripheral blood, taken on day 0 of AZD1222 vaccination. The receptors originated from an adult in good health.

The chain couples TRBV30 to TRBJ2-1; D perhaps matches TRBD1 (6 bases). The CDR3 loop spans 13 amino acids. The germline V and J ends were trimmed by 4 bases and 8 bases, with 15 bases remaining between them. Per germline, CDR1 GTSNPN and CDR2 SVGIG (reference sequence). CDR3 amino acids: CAWISYRADEQFF. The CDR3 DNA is TGTGCCTGGATTAGTTACAGGGCGGATGAGCAGTTCTTC.

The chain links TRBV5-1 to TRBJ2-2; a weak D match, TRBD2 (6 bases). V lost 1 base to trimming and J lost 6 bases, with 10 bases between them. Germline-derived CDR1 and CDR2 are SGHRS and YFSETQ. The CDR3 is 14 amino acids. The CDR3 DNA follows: TGCGCCAGCAGCTTGCGCGGGGAGGCCGGGGAGCTGTTTTTT. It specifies CASSLRGEAGELFF.

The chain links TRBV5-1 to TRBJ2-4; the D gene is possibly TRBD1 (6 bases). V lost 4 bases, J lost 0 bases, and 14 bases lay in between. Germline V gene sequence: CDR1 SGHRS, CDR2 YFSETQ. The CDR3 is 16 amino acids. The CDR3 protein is CASSPRDTGAKNIQYF. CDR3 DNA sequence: TGCGCCAGCAGCCCAAGGGACACGGGAGCCAAAAACATTCAGTACTTC.

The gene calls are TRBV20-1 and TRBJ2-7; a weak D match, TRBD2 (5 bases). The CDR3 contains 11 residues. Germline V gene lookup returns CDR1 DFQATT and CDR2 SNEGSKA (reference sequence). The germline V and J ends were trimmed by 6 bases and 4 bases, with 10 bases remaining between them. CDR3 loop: CSAAGGYEQYF. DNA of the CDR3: TGCAGTGCCGCCGGCGGGTACGAGCAGTACTTC.

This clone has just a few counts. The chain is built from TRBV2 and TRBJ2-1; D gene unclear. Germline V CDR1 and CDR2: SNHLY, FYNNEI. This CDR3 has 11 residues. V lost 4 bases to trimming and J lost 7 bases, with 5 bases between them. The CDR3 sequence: CASSGLNEQFF. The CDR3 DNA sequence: TGTGCCAGCAGTGGGTTGAATGAGCAGTTCTTC.

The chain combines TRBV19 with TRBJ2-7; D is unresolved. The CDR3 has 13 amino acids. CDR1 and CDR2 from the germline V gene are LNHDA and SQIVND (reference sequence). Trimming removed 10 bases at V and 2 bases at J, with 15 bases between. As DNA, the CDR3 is TGTGCCACCAGTCGTCAGAGAACCTACGAGCAGTACTTC. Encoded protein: CATSRQRTYEQYF.

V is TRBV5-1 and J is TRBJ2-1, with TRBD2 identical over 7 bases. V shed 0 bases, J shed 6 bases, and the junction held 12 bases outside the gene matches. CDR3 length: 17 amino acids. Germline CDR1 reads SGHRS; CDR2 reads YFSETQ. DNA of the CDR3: TGCGCCAGCAGCTTGGGTGGACACACCACGGGGGGCAATGAGCAGTTCTTC. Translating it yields CASSLGGHTTGGNEQFF.

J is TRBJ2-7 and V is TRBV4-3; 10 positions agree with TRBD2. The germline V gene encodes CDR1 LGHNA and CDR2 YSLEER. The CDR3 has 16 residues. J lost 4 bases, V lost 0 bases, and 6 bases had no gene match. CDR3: CASSQDRLAGEYEQYF. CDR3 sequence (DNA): TGCGCCAGCAGCCAAGACCGGCTAGCGGGAGAATACGAGCAGTACTTC.

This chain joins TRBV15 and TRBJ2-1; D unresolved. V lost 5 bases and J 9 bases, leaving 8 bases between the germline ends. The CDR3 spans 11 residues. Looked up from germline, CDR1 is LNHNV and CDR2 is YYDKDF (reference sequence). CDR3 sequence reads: CATSQLLEQFF. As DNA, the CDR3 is TGTGCCACCAGCCAACTGCTTGAGCAGTTCTTC.